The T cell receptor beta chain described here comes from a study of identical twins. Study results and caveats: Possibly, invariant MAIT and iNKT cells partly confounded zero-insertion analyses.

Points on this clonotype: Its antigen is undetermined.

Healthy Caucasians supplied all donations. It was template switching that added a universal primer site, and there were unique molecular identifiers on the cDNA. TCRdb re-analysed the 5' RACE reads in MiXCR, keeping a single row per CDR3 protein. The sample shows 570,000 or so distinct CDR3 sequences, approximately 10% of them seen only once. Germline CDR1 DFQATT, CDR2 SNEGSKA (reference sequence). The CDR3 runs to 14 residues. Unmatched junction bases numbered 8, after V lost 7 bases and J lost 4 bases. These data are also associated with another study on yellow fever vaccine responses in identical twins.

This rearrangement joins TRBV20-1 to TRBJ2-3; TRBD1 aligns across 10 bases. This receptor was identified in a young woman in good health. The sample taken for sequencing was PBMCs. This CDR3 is CSVPRDRGADTQYF. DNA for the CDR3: TGCAGTGTACCCCGGGACAGGGGCGCAGATACGCAGTATTTT.